The present T cell receptor (beta chain) was sequenced within a study of beta chain features in type 1 diabetes. Study-wide context: The study examined more than 100,000,000 sorted cells across all samples.

What was sequenced were expressed TCRB transcripts, since all of the isolated RNA had been reverse transcribed. Samples of naive, central memory and regulatory T cells yielded a mean of about 3.6 million reads. Here immunoSEQ multiplex PCR was the method, and the copy in TCRdb shows in-frame clones only, minus some. The sample has some 160,000 clones; 9% to 10% are singletons. The sample holds many counts of this clone. As yet, its antigen is unknown. V was clipped by 5 bases and J by 2 bases; unmatched bases: 7. Germline CDR1 is GTSNPN and CDR2 is SVGIG (reference sequence). The CDR3 is 15 amino acids. Overall study findings and caveats: In every one of the four CD4+ subsets, TCRB CDR3s were moderately but significantly shorter in Type 1 diabetes patients. In patients and controls equally, PCR might favor templates that are shorter.

Source material: central memory CD4+ T cells from blood. This TCR derives from a woman younger than 35 in good health. The chain has TRBV30 and TRBJ2-4; 9 bases line up with TRBD1. In nucleotides, the CDR3 is TGTGCCTGGGGGACAGGGTTGCCATCCAAAAACATTCAGTACTTC. Its protein is CAWGTGLPSKNIQYF.